This T cell receptor (beta chain) was captured by sequencing in a study of identical twins. Findings and caveats of the study: While abundant cord blood beta clonotypes carried fewer insertions, memory repertoires showed no such pattern.

Germline V gives CDR1 LNHNV, CDR2 YYDKDF (reference sequence). V dropped 2 bases and J dropped 5 bases, with 9 bases sitting between them. CDR3 length: 14 residues. TCRdb recomputed calls from the 5' RACE reads with MiXCR, one row per CDR3 protein. The sample contains around 470,000 distinct CDR3 sequences, over 12% of which appear only once. As concerns this clonotype: Antigen unknown.

These data are also associated with another study on yellow fever vaccine responses in identical twins.

The source of this sequence is a woman aged 18-30 years in good health. The sample was CD4+ T cells sorted from blood. V gene TRBV15 combines with J gene TRBJ2-2; unclear D gene. The CDR3 bases are TGTGCCACCAGCAGACCTAGGGTAACCGGGGAGCTGTTTTTT. Amino acid sequence: CATSRPRVTGELFF.